This T cell receptor (beta chain) was captured by sequencing in a study of blood T cell repertoires in COVID-19. Study-level background: Material from acute and convalescent COVID-19 was sourced from the United States, Italy and Spain. Nucleic acid was either cDNA or gDNA, and it came from T cells, B-cell-depleted T cells, or PBMCs.

This clone appeared a single time. Original data processing: From reference gene primer amplification, estimates of nucleated cell counts were derived. Profiling relied on immunoSEQ multiplex PCR, and the TCRdb table lists in-frame clones only, not all of them. V, J and clone size reflect that table, while D and trimming were determined from the DNA. Among some 60,000 clones listed, around nine tenths were seen once. This CDR3 region has 15 residues. From germline, CDR1 is SGHTA and CDR2 FQGTGA. V was clipped by 4 bases and J by 0 bases, with 9 bases between them. The sequencing input was peripheral blood. The sequence derives from a human donor with active COVID-19. The donor label of this sample is uncertain. The chain employs TRBV7-3 and TRBJ2-2; TRBD1 is a possible D gene (5 bases). In nucleotides, the CDR3 is TGTGCCAGCAGCTCATTGGACACGAACACCGGGGAGCTGTTTTTT. Translated: CASSSLDTNTGELFF.